This is a list of T cell receptor beta chains from one sample in a study of blood T cell repertoires in COVID-19. The data were produced by immunoSEQ multiplex PCR, yet TCRdb's version contains in-frame clones alone and is incomplete. This sample has some 180,000 clones; around 83% occur once, and the top ten carry under 30%. Sequencing was carried out using PBMCs or T cells enriched from blood (not recorded which). Source of these receptors: a woman in her 40s in a cohort exposed to, infected with or recovered from COVID-19 (not recorded which). The CDR3 runs from the conserved cysteine through the conserved F or W. Each record gives: V gene, clone size, D gene, J gene, CDR3 DNA, CDR3 protein. A D gene is named only where the DNA matches it firmly. Size is stated for part of the rows, as once, few or many counts, or as a class when the clone is expanded.

V: TRBV3-1/TRBV3-2
size: NA
D: NA
J: TRBJ1-1
DNA: TGTGCCAGCAGCCAATGGCTGATGAACACTGAAGCTTTCTTT
CDR3: CASSQWLMNTEAFF

V: TRBV10-3
size: NA
D: TRBD2
J: TRBJ2-5
DNA: TGTGCCATCAGTGACCAATACTGGCGGGAGGGCCCGGGGACCCAGTACTTC
CDR3: CAISDQYWREGPGTQYF

V: TRBV6-6
size: NA
D: NA
J: TRBJ1-1
DNA: TGTGCCAGCAGTGAGGGGACTACTGAAGCTTTCTTT
CDR3: CASSEGTTEAFF

V: TRBV13
size: NA
D: TRBD2
J: TRBJ2-1
DNA: TGTGCCAGCGGATTTAATAGCGGGCTCTCTGAGCAGTTCTTC
CDR3: CASGFNSGLSEQFF

V: TRBV4-1
size: NA
D: TRBD1
J: TRBJ2-5
DNA: TGCGCCAGCAGCCAGGGACAGGGGGCAGGAGAGACCCAGTACTTC
CDR3: CASSQGQGAGETQYF

V: TRBV5-5
size: NA
D: NA
J: TRBJ1-1
DNA: TGTGCCAGCAGTTTTTGGGCCCAGGGATCGGTTGAAGCTTTCTTT
CDR3: CASSFWAQGSVEAFF

V: TRBV7-2
size: few
D: TRBD2
J: TRBJ2-4
DNA: TGTGCCAGCAGCTTAGAATACGGCGGGAGGGCCAGCAAAAACATTCAGTACTTC
CDR3: CASSLEYGGRASKNIQYF

V: TRBV5-1
size: NA
D: NA
J: TRBJ1-3
DNA: TGCGCCAGCAGCTTGGGGCAGGGCGACACCATATATTTT
CDR3: CASSLGQGDTIYF

V: TRBV14
size: NA
D: NA
J: TRBJ2-3
DNA: TGTGCCAGCAGCCTTATAGGGAGTAATACGCAGTATTTT
CDR3: CASSLIGSNTQYF

V: TRBV11-2
size: NA
D: TRBD2
J: TRBJ2-3
DNA: TGTGCCAGCAGCCACATCAAAGCGGGAGGGCCCGCAGATACGCAGTATTTT
CDR3: CASSHIKAGGPADTQYF

V: TRBV4-1
size: NA
D: NA
J: TRBJ1-4
DNA: TGCGCCAGCAGCCAAGATCGGCAGGTCTTTAATGAAAAACTGTTTTTT
CDR3: CASSQDRQVFNEKLFF

V: TRBV5-1
size: NA
D: TRBD1
J: TRBJ1-5
DNA: TGCGCCAGCAGGCGCGACAGGGCGGATCAGCCCCAGCATTTT
CDR3: CASRRDRADQPQHF

V: TRBV23-1
size: NA
D: TRBD1
J: TRBJ1-5
DNA: TGCGCCAGCAGTCAACTGGTGGGGACAGGGGCGGGTCAGCCCCAGCATTTT
CDR3: CASSQLVGTGAGQPQHF

V: TRBV9
size: NA
D: TRBD2
J: TRBJ2-1
DNA: TGTGCCAGCAGCGTTTCTCCTAGCGGGAGATCTCTGTTCTTC
CDR3: CASSVSPSGRSLFF

V: TRBV5-1
size: NA
D: NA
J: TRBJ1-3
DNA: TGCGCCAGCAATGACCCCACGGGGGTCTCTGGAAACACCATATATTTT
CDR3: CASNDPTGVSGNTIYF

V: TRBV24-1
size: NA
D: TRBD2
J: TRBJ2-5
DNA: TGTGCCACCAGTGATCTTAGCGGGGGCGGGGGAGAGACCCAGTACTTC
CDR3: CATSDLSGGGGETQYF

V: TRBV7-6
size: NA
D: TRBD1
J: TRBJ2-7
DNA: TGTGCCAGCAGTCCAAACCGGGACAGGGTTAATGAAGAGCAGTACTTC
CDR3: CASSPNRDRVNEEQYF

V: TRBV13
size: NA
D: NA
J: TRBJ1-6
DNA: TGTGCCAGCAGCTTATATAGGGGATCCAATTCACCCCTCCACTTT
CDR3: CASSLYRGSNSPLHF

V: TRBV27
size: few
D: NA
J: TRBJ2-7
DNA: TGTGCCAGCAGTTTAATGGCAGGGGTAGACGAGCAGTACTTC
CDR3: CASSLMAGVDEQYF

V: TRBV27
size: once
D: NA
J: TRBJ1-6
DNA: TGTGCCAGCAGTTTTCACACCGGGGGAAGTAAGGATTCACCCCTCCACTTT
CDR3: CASSFHTGGSKDSPLHF

V: TRBV4-3
size: NA
D: NA
J: TRBJ2-7
DNA: TGCGCCAGCAGCCAAACCCAGGGGCGCGAGCAGTACTTC
CDR3: CASSQTQGREQYF

V: TRBV6-5
size: few
D: TRBD2
J: TRBJ2-1
DNA: TGTGCCAGCGGGTTGGGGGGGGAGTCCTACAATGAGCAGTTCTTC
CDR3: CASGLGGESYNEQFF

V: TRBV13
size: once
D: TRBD1
J: TRBJ2-7
DNA: TGTGCCAGCAGCTACAGGGGTCGATCCTCCTACGAGCAGTACTTC
CDR3: CASSYRGRSSYEQYF

V: TRBV7-8
size: NA
D: NA
J: TRBJ1-1
DNA: TGTGCCAGCAGCTCCCCCACCCGGGGAAACACTGAAGCTTTCTTT
CDR3: CASSSPTRGNTEAFF

V: TRBV25-1
size: few
D: NA
J: TRBJ1-4
DNA: TGTGCCAGTGGACAAGATCCACTGTTTTTT
CDR3: CASGQDPLFF

V: TRBV19
size: NA
D: NA
J: TRBJ1-6
DNA: TGTGCCAGTAGTATAGAAGTCGGTTCACCCCTCCACTTT
CDR3: CASSIEVGSPLHF

V: TRBV5-5
size: NA
D: NA
J: TRBJ2-1
DNA: TGTGCCAGCAGCTTGGTTGGGACACCTTACAATGAGCAGTTCTTC
CDR3: CASSLVGTPYNEQFF

V: TRBV20-1
size: NA
D: TRBD1
J: TRBJ2-7
DNA: TGCAGTGCTAGTCGGGGCAGGGGGTCTTCCTACGAGCAGTACTTC
CDR3: CSASRGRGSSYEQYF

V: TRBV29-1
size: NA
D: NA
J: TRBJ2-1
DNA: TGCAGCGCCGTAGGGGGCAATGAGCAGTTCTTC
CDR3: CSAVGGNEQFF

V: TRBV11-3
size: NA
D: NA
J: TRBJ2-4
DNA: TGTGCCAGCAGCTTAGACAGGGGATCGGGGAACATTCAGTACTTC
CDR3: CASSLDRGSGNIQYF

V: TRBV5-6
size: once
D: NA
J: TRBJ2-6
DNA: TGTGCCAGCAGCTCGGTGGAGCACGTCCTGACTTTC
CDR3: CASSSVEHVLTF

V: TRBV25-1
size: NA
D: NA
J: TRBJ1-5
DNA: TGTGCCAGCACCCGACAGATCAATCAGCCCCAGCATTTT
CDR3: CASTRQINQPQHF

V: TRBV6-1
size: NA
D: TRBD1
J: TRBJ1-5
DNA: TGTGCCAGCAGTGATGGACAGGCCTATAGCAATCAGCCCCAGCATTTT
CDR3: CASSDGQAYSNQPQHF

V: TRBV4-1
size: NA
D: TRBD1
J: TRBJ1-4
DNA: TGCGCCAGCAGCCGCGGACAGGGGGTGACTAATGAAAAACTGTTTTTT
CDR3: CASSRGQGVTNEKLFF

V: TRBV27
size: NA
D: NA
J: TRBJ2-2
DNA: TGTGCCAGCAGTTTATCCTCCGCGAACACCGGGGAGCTGTTTTTT
CDR3: CASSLSSANTGELFF

V: TRBV29-1
size: NA
D: NA
J: TRBJ2-7
DNA: TGCAGCGTTGCGTTTAGCTCCTACGAGCAGTACTTC
CDR3: CSVAFSSYEQYF

V: TRBV19
size: NA
D: NA
J: TRBJ2-3
DNA: TGTGCCAGTAGTCCGTCGGGGGGCACAGATACGCAGTATTTT
CDR3: CASSPSGGTDTQYF

V: TRBV15
size: NA
D: TRBD1
J: TRBJ1-4
DNA: TGTGCCACCAGCAGTACTAGACAGGGCGCAACTAATGAAAAACTGTTTTTT
CDR3: CATSSTRQGATNEKLFF

V: TRBV7-9
size: once
D: TRBD1
J: TRBJ2-3
DNA: TGTGCCAGCAGCCCCCCGGGACAGGCTCGCACAGATACGCAGTATTTT
CDR3: CASSPPGQARTDTQYF

V: TRBV11-3
size: NA
D: NA
J: TRBJ2-7
DNA: TGTGCCAGCAGCCCCGCGCCCTCGCTTTCCTACGAGCAGTACTTC
CDR3: CASSPAPSLSYEQYF

V: TRBV9
size: NA
D: NA
J: TRBJ2-1
DNA: TGTGCCAGCAGCGTAGCGGCAGGGCGGAATGAGCAGTTCTTC
CDR3: CASSVAAGRNEQFF

V: TRBV24-1
size: NA
D: NA
J: TRBJ2-5
DNA: TGTGCCACCAGTGACCCCCCCCGGGGACAAGAGACCCAGTACTTC
CDR3: CATSDPPRGQETQYF

V: TRBV13
size: NA
D: TRBD1
J: TRBJ2-1
DNA: TGTGCCAGCAGCTCTCAGGGGGCAGACTACAATGAGCAGTTCTTC
CDR3: CASSSQGADYNEQFF

V: TRBV11-3
size: NA
D: TRBD2
J: TRBJ2-1
DNA: TGTGCCAGCAGCTTAGGCCGGGAGGATAAGAATGAGCAGTTCTTC
CDR3: CASSLGREDKNEQFF

V: TRBV14
size: NA
D: NA
J: TRBJ1-1
DNA: TGTGCCAGCAGCCCGCAAACTAGCACTGAAGCTTTCTTT
CDR3: CASSPQTSTEAFF

V: TRBV11-2
size: NA
D: NA
J: TRBJ2-7
DNA: TGTGCCAGCAGCTTAGAAGCGGACCGGTCCTCCTACGAGCAGTACTTC
CDR3: CASSLEADRSSYEQYF

V: TRBV5-1
size: few
D: NA
J: TRBJ1-1
DNA: TGCGCCAGCAGCTGGGGGGAGAACACTGAAGCTTTCTTT
CDR3: CASSWGENTEAFF

V: TRBV5-1
size: once
D: NA
J: TRBJ1-4
DNA: TGCGCCAGCAACGCCGGGACACAGCCTGCAACTAATGAAAAACTGTTTTTT
CDR3: CASNAGTQPATNEKLFF

V: TRBV20-1
size: NA
D: NA
J: TRBJ1-6
DNA: TGCAGTGCTAGTCCTCCCGACGGGAATTCACCCCTCCACTTT
CDR3: CSASPPDGNSPLHF

V: TRBV12-3/TRBV12-4
size: NA
D: NA
J: TRBJ1-2
DNA: TGTGCCAGCAGTTTAGACAGATCCTACACCTTC
CDR3: CASSLDRSYTF

V: TRBV4-3
size: NA
D: NA
J: TRBJ2-7
DNA: TGCGCCAGCAGCCAAGGGGGGGCGGGAGCCGAGCAGTACTTC
CDR3: CASSQGGAGAEQYF

V: TRBV6-1
size: NA
D: NA
J: TRBJ1-2
DNA: TGTGCCAGCAGTGAAGCGCGACACGGAACGCTCTATGGCTACACCTTC
CDR3: CASSEARHGTLYGYTF

V: TRBV6-1
size: NA
D: NA
J: TRBJ2-1
DNA: TGTGCCAGCAGTGACCCAATGAAGCCCAACCAATACAATGAGCAGTTCTTC
CDR3: CASSDPMKPNQYNEQFF

V: TRBV10-3
size: NA
D: NA
J: TRBJ1-1
DNA: TGTGCCATCAGTACAGTAATGAACACTGAAGCTTTCTTT
CDR3: CAISTVMNTEAFF

V: TRBV7-6
size: NA
D: TRBD1
J: TRBJ2-7
DNA: TGTGCCAGCAGCCCACGAACAGGGGACAGTACCTACGAGCAGTACTTC
CDR3: CASSPRTGDSTYEQYF

V: TRBV6-4
size: NA
D: TRBD2
J: TRBJ2-1
DNA: TGTGCCAGCAGTGTTGCTAGCGGGGGCCCGGGGGAGCAGTTCTTC
CDR3: CASSVASGGPGEQFF

V: TRBV29-1
size: once
D: TRBD2
J: TRBJ2-1
DNA: TGCAGCGTTGAAGGCTGGACTAGCGGGAATGAGCAGTTCTTC
CDR3: CSVEGWTSGNEQFF

V: TRBV15
size: NA
D: NA
J: TRBJ1-1
DNA: TGTGCCACCAGCAGAGAAAGCAGGGGCCGGAGGAACACTGAAGCTTTCTTT
CDR3: CATSRESRGRRNTEAFF

V: TRBV5-1
size: NA
D: NA
J: TRBJ2-1
DNA: TGCGCCAGCAGCTTAAACAGGGACGAGCAGTTCTTC
CDR3: CASSLNRDEQFF

V: TRBV15
size: once
D: NA
J: TRBJ2-7
DNA: TGTGCCACCAGCAGAGAGGGCCGCCGCTACGAGCAGTACTTC
CDR3: CATSREGRRYEQYF